This T cell receptor (beta chain) was obtained from a study of T cell repertoires in cytomegalovirus infection. TCRdb reprocessed the reads via MiXCR and lists one record per CDR3 protein. The table lists about 160,000 distinct CDR3 sequences, about 20% of them singletons. The germline V and J ends were trimmed by 11 bases and 5 bases, with 16 bases remaining between them. Germline CDR1 is SNHLY and CDR2 is FYNNEI. The CDR3 totals 13 residues. With respect to this clonotype: The antigen remains unidentified.

The V and J genes are TRBV2 and TRBJ2-1; tentatively, D is TRBD1 (7 bases). Source: CD8+ T cells from cultured PBMCs, taken from culture after CMV antigen stimulation. The source is a human donor in good health (CMV status not recorded). Some clones in this sample may be carry-over from other donors' samples. The CDR3 nucleotides are TGTGCCGGAGGGGGCCCCCCCCACAATGAGCAGTTCTTC. It yields the protein CAGGGPPHNEQFF.